The present entry profiles one TCR beta chain with its context. PCR was performed using 60 Vbeta and 13 Jbeta primers. Generated by immunoSEQ multiplex PCR, the TCRdb table keeps only in-frame clones and is missing some. The sample has approximately 150,000 clones; 78% are singletons. This sample is part of a study of cytomegalovirus exposure and HLA in healthy donors. The sample consisted of PBMCs. The clonotype was recovered from a female donor in good health and CMV-seronegative.

The CDR3: CASSSSEKLFF. The CDR3 DNA is TGTGCCAGCAGCTCGAGTGAAAAACTGTTTTTT. The V call is TRBV7-8, the J call TRBJ1-4; D remains unclear. Germline V gene data show CDR1 as SGHVS and CDR2 as FQNEAQ. The CDR3 extends over 11 amino acids. Trimming removed 4 bases at V and 7 bases at J, with 4 bases between.